The subject of this entry is one T cell receptor beta chain. Its antigen is not identified. This specimen comes from a study of cytomegalovirus exposure and HLA in healthy donors. The study, taken as a whole, reports: Analysis performed later showed TCR beta chains linked to HLA being more clonally expanded than equally common others.

13 Jbeta primers and 60 Vbeta primers were used for the PCR. Produced via immunoSEQ multiplex PCR; TCRdb's table is partial and in-frame only. In the table there are approximately 190,000 clones, roughly 80% of which are singletons. V lost 6 bases to trimming and J lost 4 bases; unmatched junction nucleotides: 8. Germline V CDR1 and CDR2: MNHEY, SMNVEV (reference sequence). This CDR3 is 15 amino acids long. This sequence originates from a man in his forties or fifties in good health and CMV-seropositive. This sequence joins TRBV27 and TRBJ2-5; TRBD2 aligns across 10 bases. The sequencing input was PBMCs. CDR3 sequence (DNA): TGTGCCAGCAGGTCAGCGGGGGGGCTAGGAGAGACCCAGTACTTC. It yields the protein CASRSAGGLGETQYF.